This T cell receptor beta chain was captured in a study of blood T cell repertoires in COVID-19. Sequencing was performed with immunoSEQ multiplex PCR; in TCRdb, only in-frame clones are kept and a portion is missing. Of about 250,000 clones detected, approximately 88% appear once; the ten largest clones hold 2.5% to 3%. The germline V gene has CDR1 SGHRS and CDR2 YFSETQ. The CDR3 has 15 residues. V dropped 3 bases and J dropped 4; count of bases not matched to a gene: 8. The chain joins TRBV5-1 to TRBJ2-5; 8 nucleotides agree with TRBD1. This TCR was recovered from a woman younger than 45 with acute COVID-19. Sequencing input: PBMCs or T cells enriched from blood (not recorded which). CDR3: CASSYQTGDAETQYF. As DNA, the CDR3 is TGCGCCAGCAGCTACCAGACAGGGGACGCAGAGACCCAGTACTTC.